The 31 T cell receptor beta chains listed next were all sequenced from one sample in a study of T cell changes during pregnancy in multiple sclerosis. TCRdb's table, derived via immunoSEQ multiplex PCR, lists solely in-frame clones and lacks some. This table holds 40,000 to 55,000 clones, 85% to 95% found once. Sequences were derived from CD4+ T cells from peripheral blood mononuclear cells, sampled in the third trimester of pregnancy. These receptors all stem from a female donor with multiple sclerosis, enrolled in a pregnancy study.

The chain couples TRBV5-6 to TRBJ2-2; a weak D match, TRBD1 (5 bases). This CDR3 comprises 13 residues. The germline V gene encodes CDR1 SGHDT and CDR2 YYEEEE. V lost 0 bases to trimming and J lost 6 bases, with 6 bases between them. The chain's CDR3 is CASSLVGPGELFF. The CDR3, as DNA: TGTGCCAGCAGCTTGGTGGGGCCCGGGGAGCTGTTTTTT.

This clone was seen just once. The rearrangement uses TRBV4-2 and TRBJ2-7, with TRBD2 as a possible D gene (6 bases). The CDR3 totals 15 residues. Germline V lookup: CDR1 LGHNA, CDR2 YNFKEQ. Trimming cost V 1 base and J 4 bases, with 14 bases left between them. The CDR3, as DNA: TGTGCCAGCAGCCAAGTATGGGACTCGGTATACGAGCAGTACTTC. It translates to CASSQVWDSVYEQYF.

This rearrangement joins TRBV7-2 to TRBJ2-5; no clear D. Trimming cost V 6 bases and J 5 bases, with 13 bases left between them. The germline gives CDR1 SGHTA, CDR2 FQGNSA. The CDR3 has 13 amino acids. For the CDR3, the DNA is TGTGCCAGCAGACAAGAGGAGTGGGAGACCCAGTACTTC. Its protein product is CASRQEEWETQYF.

CDR3 in DNA: TGTGCCTGGAGTGTACTATCGGGCTACACCTTC. Translated: CAWSVLSGYTF. The chain couples TRBV30 to TRBJ1-2; no reliable D call. Trimming left V 0 bases short and J 8 bases short, with 7 bases between. This CDR3 spans 11 amino acids. Germline loops: CDR1 GTSNPN, CDR2 SVGIG (reference sequence).

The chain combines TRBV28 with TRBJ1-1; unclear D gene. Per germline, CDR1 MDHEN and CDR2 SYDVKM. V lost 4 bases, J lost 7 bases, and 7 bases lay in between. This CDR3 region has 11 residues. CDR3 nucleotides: TGTGCCAGCAGTTCCTGGAGTGAAGCTTTCTTT. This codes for CASSSWSEAFF.

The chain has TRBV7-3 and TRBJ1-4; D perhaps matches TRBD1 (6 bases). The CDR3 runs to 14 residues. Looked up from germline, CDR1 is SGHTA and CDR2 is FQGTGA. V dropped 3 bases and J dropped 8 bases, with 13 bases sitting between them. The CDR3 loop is CASSFDRLGEKLFF. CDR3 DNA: TGTGCCAGCAGCTTCGACAGGCTGGGGGAAAAACTGTTTTTT. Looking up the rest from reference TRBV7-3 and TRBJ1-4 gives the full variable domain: GAGVSQTPSNKVTEKGKYVELRCDPISGHTALYWYRQSLGQGPEFLIYFQGTGAADDSGLPNDRFFAVRPEGSVSTLKIQRTERGDSAVYLCASSFDRLGEKLFFGSGTQLSVL.

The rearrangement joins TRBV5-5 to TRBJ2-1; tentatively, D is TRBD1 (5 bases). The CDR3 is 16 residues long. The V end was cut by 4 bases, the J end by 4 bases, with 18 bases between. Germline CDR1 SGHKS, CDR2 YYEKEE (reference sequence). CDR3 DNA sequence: TGTGCCAGCAGCCCCAGAGGTGGGGCGTCTTACAATGAGCAGTTCTTC. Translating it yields CASSPRGGASYNEQFF.

The CDR3, as DNA: TGTGCCAGTAGTATAGAAGTTGTTAAGGGAGCCAGGGGGCGCGGTAGCAATCAGCCCCAGCATTTT. It translates to CASSIEVVKGARGRGSNQPQHF. The chain combines TRBV19 with TRBJ1-5; 8 bases match TRBD1. V dropped 0 bases and J dropped 0; count of bases not matched to a gene: 19. Germline values: CDR1 LNHDA, CDR2 SQIVND (reference sequence). This CDR3 spans 22 amino acids.

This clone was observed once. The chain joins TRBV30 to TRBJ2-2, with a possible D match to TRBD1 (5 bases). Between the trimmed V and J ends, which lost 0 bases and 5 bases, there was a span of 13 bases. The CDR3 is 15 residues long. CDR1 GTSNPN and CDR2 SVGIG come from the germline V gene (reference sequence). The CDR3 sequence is CAWSVLGQGTGELFF. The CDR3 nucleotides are TGTGCCTGGAGTGTACTGGGCCAGGGAACCGGGGAGCTGTTTTTT.

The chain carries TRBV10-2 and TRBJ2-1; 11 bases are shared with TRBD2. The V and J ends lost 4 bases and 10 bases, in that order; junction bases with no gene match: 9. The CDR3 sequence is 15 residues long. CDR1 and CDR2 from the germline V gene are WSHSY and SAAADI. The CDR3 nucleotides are TGCGCCAGCAGTGTCGTAGCGGGGGGGTTGGGCGAGCAGTTCTTC. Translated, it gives CASSVVAGGLGEQFF.

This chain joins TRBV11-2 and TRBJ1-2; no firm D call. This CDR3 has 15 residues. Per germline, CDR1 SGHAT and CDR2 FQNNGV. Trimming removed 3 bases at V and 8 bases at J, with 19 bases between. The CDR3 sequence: CASSFVHGSGNGYTF. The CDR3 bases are TGTGCCAGCAGCTTCGTCCACGGATCGGGAAACGGCTACACCTTC.

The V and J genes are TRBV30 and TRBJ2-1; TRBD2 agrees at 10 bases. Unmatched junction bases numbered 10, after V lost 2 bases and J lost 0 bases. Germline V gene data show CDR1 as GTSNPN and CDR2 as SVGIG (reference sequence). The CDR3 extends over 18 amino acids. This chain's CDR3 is CAWSSLAGALSSYNEQFF. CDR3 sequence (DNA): TGTGCCTGGAGTAGTCTAGCGGGGGCCTTGAGCTCCTACAATGAGCAGTTCTTC.

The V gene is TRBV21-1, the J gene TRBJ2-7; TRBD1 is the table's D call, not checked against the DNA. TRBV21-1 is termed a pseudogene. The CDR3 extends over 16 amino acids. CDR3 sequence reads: CASSHRGTGSSYEQYF. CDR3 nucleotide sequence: TGTGCCAGCAGTCACCGGGGGACAGGGAGCTCCTACGAGCAGTACTTC.

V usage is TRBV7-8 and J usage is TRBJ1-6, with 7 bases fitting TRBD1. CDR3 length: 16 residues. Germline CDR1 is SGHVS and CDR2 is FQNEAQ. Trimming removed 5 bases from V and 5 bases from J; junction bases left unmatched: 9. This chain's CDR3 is CASSTQPGQHNSPLHF. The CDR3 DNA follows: TGTGCCAGCAGCACTCAGCCGGGACAGCATAATTCACCCCTCCACTTT.

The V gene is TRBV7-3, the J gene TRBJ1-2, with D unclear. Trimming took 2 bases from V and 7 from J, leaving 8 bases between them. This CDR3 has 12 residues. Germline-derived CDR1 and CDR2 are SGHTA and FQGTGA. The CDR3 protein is CASSLSGFGYTF. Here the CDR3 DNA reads TGTGCCAGCAGCTTATCCGGGTTTGGCTACACCTTC.

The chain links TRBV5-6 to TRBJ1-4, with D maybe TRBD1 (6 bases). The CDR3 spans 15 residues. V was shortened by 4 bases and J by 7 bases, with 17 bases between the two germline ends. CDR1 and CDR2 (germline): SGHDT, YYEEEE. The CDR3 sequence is CASSRVGGLSEKLFF. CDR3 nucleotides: TGTGCCAGCAGCAGGGTAGGGGGACTAAGTGAAAAACTGTTTTTT.

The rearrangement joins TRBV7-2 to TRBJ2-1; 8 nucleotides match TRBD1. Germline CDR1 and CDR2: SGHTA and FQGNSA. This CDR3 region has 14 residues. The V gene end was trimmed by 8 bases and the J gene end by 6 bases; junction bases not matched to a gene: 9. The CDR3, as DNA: TGTGCCAGCGGCCGGGACAGGCTTTCCAATGAGCAGTTCTTC. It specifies CASGRDRLSNEQFF.

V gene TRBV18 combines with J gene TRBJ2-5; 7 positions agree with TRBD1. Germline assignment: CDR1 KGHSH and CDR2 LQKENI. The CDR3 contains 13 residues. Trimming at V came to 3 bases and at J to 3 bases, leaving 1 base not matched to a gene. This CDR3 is CASSPGTEETQYF. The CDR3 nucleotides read TGTGCCAGCTCACCCGGGACAGAAGAGACCCAGTACTTC.

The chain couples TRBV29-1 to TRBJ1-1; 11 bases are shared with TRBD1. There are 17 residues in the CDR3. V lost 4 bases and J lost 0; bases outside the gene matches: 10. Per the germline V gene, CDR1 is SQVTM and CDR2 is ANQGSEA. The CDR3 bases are TGCAGCGTTGTAGGGGGACAGGGGGGGCTTTTGAACACTGAAGCTTTCTTT. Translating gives CSVVGGQGGLLNTEAFF. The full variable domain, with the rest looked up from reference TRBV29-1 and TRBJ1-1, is SAVISQKPSRDICQRGTSLTIQCQVDSQVTMMFWYRQQPGQSLTLIATANQGSEATYESGFVIDKFPISRPNLTFSTLTVSNMSPEDSSIYLCSVVGGQGGLLNTEAFFGQGTRLTVV.

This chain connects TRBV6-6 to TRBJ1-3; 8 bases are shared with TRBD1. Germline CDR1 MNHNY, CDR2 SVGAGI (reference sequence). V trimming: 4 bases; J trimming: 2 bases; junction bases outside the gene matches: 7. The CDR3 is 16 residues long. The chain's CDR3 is CASSFQGAEAGNTIYF. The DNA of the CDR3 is TGTGCCAGCAGTTTCCAGGGGGCGGAAGCTGGAAACACCATATATTTT.

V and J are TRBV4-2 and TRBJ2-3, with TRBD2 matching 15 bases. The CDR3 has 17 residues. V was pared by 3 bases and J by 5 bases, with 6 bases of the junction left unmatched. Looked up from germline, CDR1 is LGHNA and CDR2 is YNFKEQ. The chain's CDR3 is CASSQRTSGGAGDTQYF. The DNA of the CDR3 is TGTGCCAGCAGCCAGAGGACTAGCGGGGGGGCGGGAGATACGCAGTATTTT.

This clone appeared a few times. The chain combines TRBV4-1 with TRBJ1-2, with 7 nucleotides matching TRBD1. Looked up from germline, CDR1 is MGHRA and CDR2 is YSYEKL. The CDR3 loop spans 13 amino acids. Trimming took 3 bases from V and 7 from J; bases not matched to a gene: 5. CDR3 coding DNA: TGCGCCAGCAGCCAGACGTGGACAGGTGGCTACACCTTC. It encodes CASSQTWTGGYTF.

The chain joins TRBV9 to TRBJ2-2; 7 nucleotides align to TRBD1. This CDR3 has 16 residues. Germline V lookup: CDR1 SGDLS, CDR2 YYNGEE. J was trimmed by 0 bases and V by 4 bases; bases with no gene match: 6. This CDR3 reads CASSYSGTANTGELFF. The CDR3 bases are TGTGCCAGCAGCTACTCCGGGACAGCGAACACCGGGGAGCTGTTTTTT.

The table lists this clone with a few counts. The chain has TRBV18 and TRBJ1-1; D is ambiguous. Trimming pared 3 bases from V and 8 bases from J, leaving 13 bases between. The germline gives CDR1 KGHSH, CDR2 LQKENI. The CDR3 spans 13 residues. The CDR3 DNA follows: TGTGCCAGCTCACCGTCCCGGGGTTGGGAAGCTTTCTTT. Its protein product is CASSPSRGWEAFF.

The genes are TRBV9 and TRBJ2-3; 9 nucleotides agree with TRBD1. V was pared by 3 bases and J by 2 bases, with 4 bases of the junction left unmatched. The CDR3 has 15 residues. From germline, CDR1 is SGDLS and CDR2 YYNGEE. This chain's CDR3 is CASSATGGVTDTQYF. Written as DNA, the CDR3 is TGTGCCAGCAGCGCGACAGGGGGTGTCACAGATACGCAGTATTTT.

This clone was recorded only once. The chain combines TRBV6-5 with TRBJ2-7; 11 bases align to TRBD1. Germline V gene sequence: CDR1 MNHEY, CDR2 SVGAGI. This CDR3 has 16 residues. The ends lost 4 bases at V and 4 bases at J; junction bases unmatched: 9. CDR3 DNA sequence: TGTGCCAGCAGTTCCCTGACCGGGACAGGGGGGTACGAGCAGTACTTC. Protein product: CASSSLTGTGGYEQYF.

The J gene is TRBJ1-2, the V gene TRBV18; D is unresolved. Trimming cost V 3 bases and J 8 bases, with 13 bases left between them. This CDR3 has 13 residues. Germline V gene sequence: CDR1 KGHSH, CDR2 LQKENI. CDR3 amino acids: CASSPQSQAGYTF. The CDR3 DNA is TGTGCCAGCTCACCGCAGTCTCAGGCCGGCTACACCTTC.

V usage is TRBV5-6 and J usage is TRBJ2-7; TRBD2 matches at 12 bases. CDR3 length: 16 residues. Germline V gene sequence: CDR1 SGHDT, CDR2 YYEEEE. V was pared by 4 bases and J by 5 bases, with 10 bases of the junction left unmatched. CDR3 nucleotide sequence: TGTGCCAGCAGCCCTCTAGCGGGGGGGCGTAATAACGAGCAGTACTTC. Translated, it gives CASSPLAGGRNNEQYF.

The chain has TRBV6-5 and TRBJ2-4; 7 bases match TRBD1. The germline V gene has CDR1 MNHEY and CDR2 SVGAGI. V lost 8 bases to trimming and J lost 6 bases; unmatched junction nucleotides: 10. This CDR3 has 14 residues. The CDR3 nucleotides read TGTGCCAGCGGAACCCCGGGACAGATAAACATTCAGTACTTC. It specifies CASGTPGQINIQYF.

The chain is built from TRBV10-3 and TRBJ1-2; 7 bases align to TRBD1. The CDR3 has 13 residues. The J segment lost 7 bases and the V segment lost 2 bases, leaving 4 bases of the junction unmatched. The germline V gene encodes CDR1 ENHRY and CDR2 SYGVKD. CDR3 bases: TGTGCCATCAGTGAGACAGGGGCTACTGGCTACACCTTC. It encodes CAISETGATGYTF.

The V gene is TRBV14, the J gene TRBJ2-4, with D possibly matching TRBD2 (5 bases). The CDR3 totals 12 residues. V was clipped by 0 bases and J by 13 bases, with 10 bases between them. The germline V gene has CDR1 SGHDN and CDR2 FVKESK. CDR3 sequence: CASSQDLTTQYF. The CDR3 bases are TGTGCCAGCAGCCAAGATTTGACTACCCAGTACTTC.